The 26 T cell receptor beta chains below come from one sample, sequenced in a study of PD-1 blockade in mismatch repair-deficient tumors. The data were produced by immunoSEQ multiplex PCR, yet TCRdb's version contains in-frame clones alone and is incomplete. The profile shows fewer than 100,000 clones, roughly 80% of them singletons. The material was peripheral blood, obtained 12 weeks after starting pembrolizumab. These receptor sequences come from an adult with mismatch repair-deficient cancer.

This CDR3 is CASSLRTGGNEKLFF. The CDR3 DNA is TGTGCCAGTAGTTTACGGACAGGGGGGAATGAAAAACTGTTTTTT. The J gene is TRBJ1-4, the V gene TRBV19, with 10 bases lining up with TRBD1. The CDR3 is 15 residues long. Germline values: CDR1 LNHDA, CDR2 SQIVND (reference sequence). V lost 5 bases, J lost 5 bases, and 5 bases stayed unmatched.

The V and J genes are TRBV5-6 and TRBJ2-5; D might be TRBD1 (5 bases). CDR1 and CDR2 from the germline V gene are SGHDT and YYEEEE. The CDR3 consists of 13 residues. V lost 0 bases and J lost 6, with 9 bases in between. DNA of the CDR3: TGTGCCAGCAGCTTGGACAGGTCGCAGACCCAGTACTTC. Protein sequence: CASSLDRSQTQYF.

The V gene is TRBV6-4, the J gene TRBJ1-1; D remains ambiguous. CDR1 MRHNA and CDR2 SNTAGT come from the germline V gene. The CDR3 runs 14 residues. V was shortened by 6 bases and J by 1 base, with 12 bases between the two germline ends. CDR3 loop: CASSRTAGNTEAFF. DNA of the CDR3: TGTGCCAGCAGCAGGACTGCAGGGAACACTGAAGCTTTCTTT.

V usage is TRBV5-1 and J usage is TRBJ1-1; D gene unclear. There are 14 residues in the CDR3. Looked up from germline, CDR1 is SGHRS and CDR2 is YFSETQ. V lost 0 bases and J 0 bases, leaving 6 bases between the germline ends. CDR3 sequence reads: CASSLVSLNTEAFF. The CDR3, as DNA: TGCGCCAGCAGCTTGGTCAGCCTGAACACTGAAGCTTTCTTT.

The chain employs TRBV19 and TRBJ1-3; TRBD1 matches 7 bases. Germline-derived CDR1 and CDR2 are LNHDA and SQIVND (reference sequence). The V segment lost 6 bases and the J segment 4 bases; nucleotides outside the gene matches: 6. The CDR3 is 14 residues long. CDR3 in DNA: TGTGCCAGTAGCGAGGGGGCGTTCGGAAACACCATATATTTT. Translated, it gives CASSEGAFGNTIYF. The entire variable domain, with the rest obtained from reference TRBV19 and TRBJ1-3, is as follows: DGGITQSPKYLFRKEGQNVTLSCEQNLNHDAMYWYRQDPGQGLRLIYYSQIVNDFQKGDIAEGYSVSREKKESFPLTVTSAQKNPTAFYLCASSEGAFGNTIYFGEGSWLTVV.

The gene calls are TRBV30 and TRBJ1-4, with unresolved D. This CDR3 spans 15 amino acids. With 3 bases removed from V and 4 bases from J, the gap between germline ends came to 15 bases. Germline CDR1 and CDR2: GTSNPN and SVGIG (reference sequence). CDR3 region: CAWRGRDSGNEKLFF. In nucleotides, the CDR3 is TGTGCCTGGAGGGGAAGGGATTCAGGTAATGAAAAACTGTTTTTT.

This clone appeared once. The chain couples TRBV11-3 to TRBJ2-7; 10 nucleotides align to TRBD1. V shed 5 bases and J 5 bases; nucleotides not matched to a gene: 6. CDR1 and CDR2 (germline): SGHNT, YENEEA. The CDR3 is made up of 14 amino acids. DNA of the CDR3: TGTGCCAGCAGCCCCGGGACAGGGGTCGACGAGCAGTACTTC. Translation: CASSPGTGVDEQYF.

The chain is built from TRBV4-1 and TRBJ1-3; D is undetermined. The CDR3 sequence is 14 residues long. V was shortened by 4 bases and J by 3 bases, with 10 bases between the two germline ends. CDR1 MGHRA and CDR2 YSYEKL come from the germline V gene. The CDR3 here is CASSLTVNGNTIYF. CDR3 bases: TGCGCCAGCAGCCTCACGGTAAATGGAAACACCATATATTTT.

V and J are TRBV5-4 and TRBJ2-7; possible D gene TRBD1, 6 bases. Germline values: CDR1 SGHNT, CDR2 YYREEE (reference sequence). Trimming stripped 3 bases from V and 6 bases from J, with 13 bases between. The CDR3 consists of 13 residues. The CDR3 coding sequence is TGTGCCAGCAGCTCCCGGGACACCTTCGAGCAGTACTTC. It translates to CASSSRDTFEQYF.

V is TRBV11-3 and J is TRBJ2-1, with D tentatively TRBD2 (6 bases). The germline gives CDR1 SGHNT, CDR2 YENEEA. Trimming pared 6 bases from V and 3 bases from J, leaving 9 bases between. There are 13 residues in the CDR3. CDR3 amino acids: CASRLTSYNEQFF. CDR3 nucleotides: TGTGCCAGCAGGTTGACTAGCTACAATGAGCAGTTCTTC.

The chain recombines TRBV6-1 with TRBJ2-3; D is unclear. Per germline, CDR1 MNHNS and CDR2 SASEGT. This CDR3 is 17 amino acids long. V lost 3 bases, J lost 0 bases, and 16 bases lay in between. The CDR3 loop reads CASSDNRISISTDTQYF. Here the CDR3 DNA reads TGTGCCAGCAGTGATAATAGGATCTCGATTAGCACAGATACGCAGTATTTT.

The chain links TRBV4-3 to TRBJ1-2; maybe TRBD1 (5 bases). The CDR3 is made up of 18 amino acids. Germline CDR1 and CDR2: LGHNA and YSLEER. Trimming removed 4 bases from V and 0 bases from J, with 21 bases in between. The DNA for the CDR3 is TGCGCCAGCAGCCTCACCGCCGGGGCAGATAGAGCTAACTATGGCTACACCTTC. Translation gives CASSLTAGADRANYGYTF.

The chain is built from TRBV28 and TRBJ1-5; D unresolved. V was shortened by 4 bases and J by 4 bases, with 5 bases between the two germline ends. This CDR3 contains 12 residues. From germline, CDR1 is MDHEN and CDR2 SYDVKM. Written as DNA, the CDR3 is TGTGCCAGCAGTTGGGTAAATCAGCCCCAGCATTTT. This translates into CASSWVNQPQHF.

This chain links TRBV4-3 with TRBJ2-3; 7 bases are shared with TRBD2. Germline V gene sequence: CDR1 LGHNA, CDR2 YSLEER. V shed 0 bases, J shed 1 base, and the junction held 7 bases outside the gene matches. The CDR3 length is 17 residues. CDR3 amino acids: CASSQDHAGDGTDTQYF. In DNA form, the CDR3 reads TGCGCCAGCAGCCAAGATCATGCGGGAGACGGCACAGATACGCAGTATTTT.

The genes are TRBV6-6 and TRBJ2-5; maybe TRBD2 (6 bases). The germline gives CDR1 MNHNY, CDR2 SVGAGI (reference sequence). V was clipped by 6 bases and J by 4 bases, with 12 bases between them. This CDR3 is 13 amino acids long. The CDR3 bases are TGTGCCAGCAGATCGTGGGACTCAGAGACCCAGTACTTC. This sequence encodes CASRSWDSETQYF.

This clone was seen only once. The chain links TRBV6-5 to TRBJ1-5, with unresolved D. The CDR3 extends over 13 amino acids. V lost 4 bases, J lost 6 bases, and 10 bases lay in between. Germline assignment: CDR1 MNHEY and CDR2 SVGAGI. CDR3: CASSSEQGQPQHF. The CDR3 DNA sequence: TGTGCCAGCAGTTCAGAGCAAGGTCAGCCCCAGCATTTT.

This clone was seen a few times. This chain connects TRBV19 to TRBJ2-7, with D perhaps TRBD1 (5 bases). The germline V and J ends were trimmed by 5 bases and 3 bases, with 17 bases remaining between them. CDR3 size: 15 residues. From germline, CDR1 is LNHDA and CDR2 SQIVND (reference sequence). In nucleotides, the CDR3 is TGTGCCAGTAGTCCCAGAGCGCAAAGGGGCTACGAGCAGTACTTC. Amino acid sequence: CASSPRAQRGYEQYF.

J is TRBJ2-5 and V is TRBV7-3, with 9 bases identical to TRBD2. TRBJ2-7 matches the DNA end more closely, so the J call is doubtful. Germline-derived CDR1 and CDR2 are SGHTA and FQGTGA. CDR3 length equals 14 residues. The DNA of the CDR3 is TGTGCCAGCAGCTTTGCGGGAGGGTACAACGAGCAGTACTTC. It translates to CASSFAGGYNEQYF.

Here the CDR3 reads CASSLEATGSYEQYF. In DNA, the CDR3 is TGCGCCAGCAGCTTGGAGGCTACGGGCTCCTACGAGCAGTACTTC. V usage is TRBV5-1 and J usage is TRBJ2-7, with D unresolved. The CDR3 covers 15 residues. Germline values: CDR1 SGHRS, CDR2 YFSETQ. The V end was cut by 0 bases, the J end by 0 bases, with 10 bases between.

The rearrangement uses TRBV6-1 and TRBJ1-3; D is possibly TRBD1 (5 bases). The CDR3 consists of 13 residues. The V and J ends lost 6 bases and 8 bases respectively, with 14 bases between them. Per germline, CDR1 MNHNS and CDR2 SASEGT. The CDR3, as DNA: TGTGCCAGCAGCCCGCTGGGGGGGGACACCATATATTTT. It translates to CASSPLGGDTIYF.

The chain couples TRBV6-1 to TRBJ2-7; 7 bases line up with TRBD1. The J segment lost 0 bases and the V segment lost 4 bases, leaving 6 bases of the junction unmatched. The CDR3 covers 15 residues. The germline gives CDR1 MNHNS, CDR2 SASEGT. For the CDR3, the DNA is TGTGCCAGCAGTGGACAGGGAACAAGCTCCTACGAGCAGTACTTC. It specifies CASSGQGTSSYEQYF.

V gene TRBV27 combines with J gene TRBJ2-7; a possible D gene is TRBD1 (6 bases). V lost 5 bases to trimming and J lost 1 base, with 18 bases between them. CDR1 and CDR2 from the germline V gene are MNHEY and SMNVEV (reference sequence). The CDR3 runs 16 residues. The CDR3 loop reads CASSITPGQHSYEQYF. The CDR3 nucleotides read TGTGCCAGCAGTATTACCCCGGGACAACATTCCTACGAGCAGTACTTC.

The V call is TRBV18, the J call TRBJ1-1, with a possible D match to TRBD1 (6 bases). Trimming cost V 2 bases and J 4 bases, with 11 bases left between them. Germline CDR1 KGHSH, CDR2 LQKENI. The length of the CDR3 is 14 residues. CDR3 region: CASSPVGGRTEAFF. The CDR3 DNA reads as TGTGCCAGCTCACCAGTGGGGGGGCGCACTGAAGCTTTCTTT.

The CDR3 DNA is TGTGCCAGCAGCCTGCAGGAGAACACTGAAGCTTTCTTT. Encoded protein: CASSLQENTEAFF. The gene calls are TRBV5-4 and TRBJ1-1; D is ambiguous. The CDR3 extends over 13 amino acids. V was clipped by 4 bases and J by 1 base, with 8 bases between them. Looked up from germline, CDR1 is SGHNT and CDR2 is YYREEE (reference sequence).

This clone was seen only once. This chain connects TRBV14 to TRBJ2-3, with a possible D match to TRBD1 (6 bases). The germline V gene encodes CDR1 SGHDN and CDR2 FVKESK. Trimming shortened V by 1 base and J by 15 bases, and 11 bases separated the two germline ends. CDR3 length: 11 residues. The CDR3 protein is CASSQGTGLYF. Written as DNA, the CDR3 is TGTGCCAGCAGCCAAGGTACAGGGCTCTATTTT. The variable domain in full, with the rest retrieved from reference TRBV14 and TRBJ2-3, is EAGVTQFPSHSVIEKGQTVTLRCDPISGHDNLYWYRRVMGKEIKFLLHFVKESKQDESGMPNNRFLAERTGGTYSTLKVQPAELEDSGVYFCASSQGTGLYFGPGTRLTVL.

The chain links TRBV18 to TRBJ2-7; 9 bases fit TRBD2. The germline gives CDR1 KGHSH, CDR2 LQKENI. CDR3 length equals 15 residues. The J segment lost 0 bases and the V segment lost 3 bases, leaving 3 bases of the junction unmatched. The CDR3, as DNA: TGTGCCAGCTCACCGGCGGGAGGGCCCTCCTACGAGCAGTACTTC. Translation: CASSPAGGPSYEQYF.